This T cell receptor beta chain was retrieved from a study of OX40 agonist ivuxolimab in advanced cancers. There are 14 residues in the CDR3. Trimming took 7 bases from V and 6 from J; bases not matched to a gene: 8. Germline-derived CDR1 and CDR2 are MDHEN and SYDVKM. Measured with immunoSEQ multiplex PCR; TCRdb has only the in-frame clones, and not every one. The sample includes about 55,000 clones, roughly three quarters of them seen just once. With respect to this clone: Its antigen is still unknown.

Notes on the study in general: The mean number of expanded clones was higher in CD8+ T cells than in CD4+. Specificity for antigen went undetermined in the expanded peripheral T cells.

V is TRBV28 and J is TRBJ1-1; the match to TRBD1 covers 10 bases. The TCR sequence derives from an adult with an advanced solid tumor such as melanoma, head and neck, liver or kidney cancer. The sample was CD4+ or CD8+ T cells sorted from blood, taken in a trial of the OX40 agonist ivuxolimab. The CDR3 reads CASKVGTGEAEAFF. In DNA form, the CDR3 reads TGTGCCAGCAAGGTAGGGACAGGGGAGGCTGAAGCTTTCTTT.